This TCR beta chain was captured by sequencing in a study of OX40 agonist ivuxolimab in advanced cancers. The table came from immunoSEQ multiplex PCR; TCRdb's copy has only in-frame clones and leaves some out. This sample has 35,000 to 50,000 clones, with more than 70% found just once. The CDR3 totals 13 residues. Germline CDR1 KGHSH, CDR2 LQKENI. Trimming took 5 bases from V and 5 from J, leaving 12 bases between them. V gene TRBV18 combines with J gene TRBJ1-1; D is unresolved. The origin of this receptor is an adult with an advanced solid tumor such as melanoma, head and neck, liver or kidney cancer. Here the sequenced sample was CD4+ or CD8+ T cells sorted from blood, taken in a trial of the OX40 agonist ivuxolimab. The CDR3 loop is CASSSWRETEAFF. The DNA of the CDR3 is TGTGCCAGCTCATCCTGGAGGGAAACTGAAGCTTTCTTT.